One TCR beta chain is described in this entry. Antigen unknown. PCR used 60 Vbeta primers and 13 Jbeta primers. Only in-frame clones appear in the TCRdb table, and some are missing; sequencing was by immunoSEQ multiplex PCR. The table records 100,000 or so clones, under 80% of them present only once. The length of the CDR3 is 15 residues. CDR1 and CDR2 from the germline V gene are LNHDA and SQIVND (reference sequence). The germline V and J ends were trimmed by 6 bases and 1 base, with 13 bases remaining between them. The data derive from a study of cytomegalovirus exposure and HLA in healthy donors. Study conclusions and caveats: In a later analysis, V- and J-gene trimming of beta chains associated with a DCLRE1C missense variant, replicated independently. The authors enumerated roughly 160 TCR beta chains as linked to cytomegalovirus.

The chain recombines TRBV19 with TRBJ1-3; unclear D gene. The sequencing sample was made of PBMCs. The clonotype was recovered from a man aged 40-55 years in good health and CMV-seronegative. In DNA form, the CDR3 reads TGTGCCAGTAGACGTCAAGGACTTTCTGGAAACACCATATATTTT. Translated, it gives CASRRQGLSGNTIYF. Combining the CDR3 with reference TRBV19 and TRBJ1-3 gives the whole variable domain DGGITQSPKYLFRKEGQNVTLSCEQNLNHDAMYWYRQDPGQGLRLIYYSQIVNDFQKGDIAEGYSVSREKKESFPLTVTSAQKNPTAFYLCASRRQGLSGNTIYFGEGSWLTVV.